The present T cell receptor (beta chain) was sequenced within a study of cytomegalovirus exposure and HLA in healthy donors. 60 Vbeta and 13 Jbeta primers were used in PCR. Clones were read by immunoSEQ multiplex PCR, and TCRdb kept only the in-frame ones, dropping some. The sample comprises some 130,000 clones, about three quarters of which are singletons, and 3% to 4.5% rests with the top ten. This clone occurred a few times. What it recognizes is unknown. Regarding the study as a whole: Roughly uniform sequencing depth across donors was assumed, possibly incorrectly.

CDR1 and CDR2 (germline): SGHRS, YFSETQ. The CDR3 extends over 17 amino acids. V trimming: 0 bases; J trimming: 1 base; junction bases outside the gene matches: 5. Specimen: PBMCs. This sequence joins TRBV5-1 and TRBJ2-7, with 12 bases matching TRBD2. This TCR derives from a male donor in good health and CMV-seronegative. In nucleotides, the CDR3 is TGCGCCAGCAGCTTGGGCGTGACTAGCGGGAGTTCCTACGAGCAGTACTTC. It codes for CASSLGVTSGSSYEQYF. The full variable domain, rest sourced from reference TRBV5-1 and TRBJ2-7, is KAGVTQTPRYLIKTRGQQVTLSCSPISGHRSVSWYQQTPGQGLQFLFEYFSETQRNKGNFPGRFSGRQFSNSRSEMNVSTLELGDSALYLCASSLGVTSGSSYEQYFGPGTRLTVT.